This T cell receptor beta chain was observed in a study of cytomegalovirus exposure and HLA in healthy donors. Study-wide context: Drawn from HLA-typed donors, 80 million to 100 million unique TCRs were held in an early data release.

The CDR3 spans 14 residues. Trimming stripped 4 bases from V and 9 bases from J, with 20 bases between. Per germline, CDR1 SGHRS and CDR2 YFSETQ. Vbeta (60) and Jbeta (13) primers were used in the PCR. As handled by the study authors: The count from a later analysis was roughly 80 million unique TCR beta chains, approximately 9.9 million of them shared. Libraries were prepared by immunoSEQ multiplex PCR; TCRdb keeps only in-frame clonotypes and omits some of them. Clone size and V and J calls were adopted from that table, with D and trimming inferred from the DNA. The sample holds 95,000 to 100,000 clones; roughly four fifths are singletons and the top ten take 15% to 20%. Study-wide results and caveats: Researchers reported in a later analysis that common viral pathogens appeared linked to several top clusters.

Note on this clone: The target antigen is unknown.

The sequence came from a woman aged 55-75 years in good health and CMV-seropositive. The sequenced material came from PBMCs. The gene calls are TRBV5-1 and TRBJ2-7, with D possibly TRBD1 on 6 matching bases. CDR3 sequence: CASSAGQRPSPQYF. The CDR3 DNA sequence: TGCGCCAGCAGCGCAGGACAGCGCCCCTCACCGCAGTACTTC.